This T cell receptor (beta chain) stems from a study of T cells after yellow fever vaccination. Study observations and caveats: Reappearance after the booster was observed for most primary-vaccination clones (roughly 97% CD4, approximately 90% CD8). Few clonotypes appeared in both CD4 and CD8 compartments. It was a weaker secondary response, yet one that peaked faster, at day 5 versus 15.

This clonotype was detected many times. Its target is unknown. V was shortened by 3 bases and J by 0 bases, with 8 bases between the two germline ends. Germline CDR1 and CDR2: KGHSH and LQKENI. The CDR3 spans 14 residues. Template switching by 5'RACE produced TCR cDNA, adding a universal primer site and UMIs. TCRdb called the 5' RACE reads again in MiXCR, with one record for every CDR3 protein. The repertoire holds 60,000 or so distinct CDR3 sequences, with around 6.5% as singletons. V gene TRBV18 combines with J gene TRBJ2-5; D is uncertain. This material consisted of CD8+ T cells sorted from PBMCs, taken on the day of the first yellow fever vaccination. This receptor was obtained from a man aged 18 to 30 who received the YFV17D yellow fever vaccine. The CDR3 sequence: CASSPTGYQETQYF. The CDR3 bases are TGTGCCAGCTCACCGACCGGGTACCAAGAGACCCAGTACTTC.